The 9 T cell receptor beta chains below were found in one sample sequenced in a study of cytomegalovirus exposure and HLA in healthy donors (dated by TCRdb to the late 2010s). Library preparation employed the immunoSEQ multiplex PCR assay. A mixture of 60 forward primers for TCR Vbeta segments and 13 reverse primers for TCR Jbeta segments was used in the multiplex PCR. The table was pulled from immuneACCESS by TCRdb, which kept in-frame rearrangements only. Such tables lose some clones; where checked, under half of the loss comes from unresolved V genes, and the rest has no known cause. This sample's table contains 80,000 or so clones. 1.1% of the sample is taken by the ten largest. The sequencing sample was made of PBMCs. The receptors were gathered from a woman in her thirties in good health and CMV-seronegative.

This chain uses TRBV19 with TRBJ1-6; D gene uncertain. The CDR3 runs 13 residues. Trimming removed 11 bases at V and 9 bases at J, with 17 bases between. Germline-derived CDR1 and CDR2 are LNHDA and SQIVND (reference sequence). As DNA, the CDR3 is TGTGCCTCACACGGCCCGGAGCGTTCACCCCTCCACTTT. Protein: CASHGPERSPLHF.

The chain employs TRBV6-1 and TRBJ1-2; the D is unclear. This CDR3 spans 14 amino acids. The V end lost 4 bases, the J end lost 2 bases, and 11 bases lay between the germline ends. The germline gives CDR1 MNHNS, CDR2 SASEGT. CDR3 nucleotide sequence: TGTGCCAGCAGTGCTGAGGGCATGAACTATGGCTACACCTTC. This codes for CASSAEGMNYGYTF.

With respect to this clone: The DNA is left out, because the CDR3 cannot be placed on it with certainty; the CDR3 is given as TCRdb lists it. V gene TRBV12-5 combines with J gene TRBJ1-2; the table assigns TRBD1, which was not confirmed against the DNA. The CDR3 comprises 17 residues, both ends counted. From germline, CDR1 is LGHNT and CDR2 FRNRAP. The CDR3 protein is CASGLVGTGIMSGGYAF.

This chain connects TRBV6-4 to TRBJ2-3; D gene ambiguous. The V end was cut by 2 bases, the J end by 9 bases, with 12 bases between. The germline gives CDR1 MRHNA, CDR2 SNTAGT. The CDR3 loop spans 13 amino acids. CDR3 region: CASSDLAAGTQYF. The CDR3 bases are TGTGCCAGCAGTGACCTGGCCGCAGGAACGCAGTATTTT.

The rearrangement links TRBV5-1 to TRBJ2-3; 9 bases fit TRBD2. The J segment lost 1 base and the V segment lost 2 bases, leaving 14 bases of the junction unmatched. This CDR3 has 19 residues. Looked up from germline, CDR1 is SGHRS and CDR2 is YFSETQ. CDR3 loop: CASSFRERGRVGGTDTQYF. The CDR3 DNA reads TGCGCCAGCAGCTTCAGGGAACGCGGGAGGGTTGGAGGCACAGATACGCAGTATTTT.

The chain is built from TRBV6-1 and TRBJ1-2; TRBD1 matches 10 bases. This CDR3 region has 15 residues. Germline V gene sequence: CDR1 MNHNS, CDR2 SASEGT. V was pared by 5 bases and J by 5 bases, with 8 bases of the junction left unmatched. The CDR3, as DNA: TGTGCCAGCAGTCCTGGGACAGGGGAGGGGTATGGCTACACCTTC. It codes for CASSPGTGEGYGYTF.

V and J are TRBV6-5 and TRBJ1-1; no clear D. The V gene lost 10 bases and the J gene lost 2 bases, with 14 bases spanning the gap. Looked up from germline, CDR1 is MNHEY and CDR2 is SVGAGI. The CDR3 totals 13 residues. This CDR3 is CATRGSVNTEAFF. The CDR3 bases are TGTGCCACCCGGGGAAGTGTAAACACTGAAGCTTTCTTT.

This chain joins TRBV6-6 and TRBJ2-7, with D perhaps matching TRBD2 (6 bases). The germline gives CDR1 MNHNY, CDR2 SVGAGI (reference sequence). The CDR3 spans 14 residues. Trimming cost V 2 bases and J 2 bases, with 10 bases left between them. The CDR3 region is CASSYGTAPYEQYF. As DNA, the CDR3 is TGTGCCAGCAGTTACGGGACTGCCCCCTACGAGCAGTACTTC.

The chain combines TRBV7-9 with TRBJ2-3, with 13 bases identical to TRBD2. The CDR3 runs to 16 residues. Germline CDR1 is SEHNR and CDR2 is FQNEAQ (reference sequence). The J segment lost 1 base and the V segment lost 5 bases, leaving 3 bases of the junction unmatched. The CDR3 DNA is TGTGCCAGCAGCCACGGACTAGCGGGAGGCACAGATACGCAGTATTTT. It encodes CASSHGLAGGTDTQYF.